The clone carrying this TCR beta chain was counted between two and nine times. This sample was taken from a study of T cells after yellow fever vaccination. There are 15 residues in the CDR3. Trimming cost V 2 bases and J 0 bases; bases outside gene matches: 4. Germline CDR1 and CDR2: MNHEY and SVGAGI. TCRdb passed the 5' RACE reads through MiXCR, listing each CDR3 protein once. This sample yields about 300,000 distinct CDR3 sequences, of which around 7% are seen a single time; about 18% belongs to the top ten. The sequence came from a man aged 18 to 35 who received the YFV17D yellow fever vaccine. This rearrangement joins TRBV6-5 to TRBJ2-7, with 7 bases identical to TRBD1. The sequencing here drew on PBMCs, taken around 45 days after the first yellow fever vaccination. The DNA of the CDR3 is TGTGCCAGCAGTTACAGGGCAGGGGGCTCCTACGAGCAGTACTTC. This encodes CASSYRAGGSYEQYF.